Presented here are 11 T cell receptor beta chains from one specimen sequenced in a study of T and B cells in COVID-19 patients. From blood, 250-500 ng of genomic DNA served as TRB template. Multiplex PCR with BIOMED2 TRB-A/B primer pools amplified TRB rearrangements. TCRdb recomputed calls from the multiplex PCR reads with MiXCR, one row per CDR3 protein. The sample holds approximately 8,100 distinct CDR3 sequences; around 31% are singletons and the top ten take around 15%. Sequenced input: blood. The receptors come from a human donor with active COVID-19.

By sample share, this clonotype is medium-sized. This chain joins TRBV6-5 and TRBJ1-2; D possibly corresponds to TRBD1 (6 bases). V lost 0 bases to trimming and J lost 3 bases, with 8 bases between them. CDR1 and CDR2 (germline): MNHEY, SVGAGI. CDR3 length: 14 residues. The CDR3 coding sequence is TGTGCCAGCAGTTACTCCGGGGGCCACTATGGCTACACCTTC. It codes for CASSYSGGHYGYTF.

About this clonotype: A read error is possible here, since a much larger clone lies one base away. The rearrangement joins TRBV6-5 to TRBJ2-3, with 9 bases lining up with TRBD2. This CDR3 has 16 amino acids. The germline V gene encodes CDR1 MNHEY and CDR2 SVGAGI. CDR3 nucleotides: TGTGCCAGCAGCCAAGCGGGGGGTGCGGTGGCAGATACGCAGTGTTTT. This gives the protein CASSQAGGAVADTQCF.

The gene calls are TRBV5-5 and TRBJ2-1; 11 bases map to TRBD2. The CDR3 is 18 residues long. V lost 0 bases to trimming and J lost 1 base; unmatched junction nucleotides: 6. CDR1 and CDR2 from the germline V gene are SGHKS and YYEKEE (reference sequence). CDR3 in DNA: TGTGCCAGCAGCTTGGCTAGCGGGGGGCCCCGTTCCTACAATGAGCAGTTCTTC. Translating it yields CASSLASGGPRSYNEQFF.

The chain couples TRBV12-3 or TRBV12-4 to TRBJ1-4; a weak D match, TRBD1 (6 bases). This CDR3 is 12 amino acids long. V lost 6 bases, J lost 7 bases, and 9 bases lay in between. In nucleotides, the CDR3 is TGTGCCAGCAGACGAGGGGGTGAAAAACTGTTTTTT. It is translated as CASRRGGEKLFF.

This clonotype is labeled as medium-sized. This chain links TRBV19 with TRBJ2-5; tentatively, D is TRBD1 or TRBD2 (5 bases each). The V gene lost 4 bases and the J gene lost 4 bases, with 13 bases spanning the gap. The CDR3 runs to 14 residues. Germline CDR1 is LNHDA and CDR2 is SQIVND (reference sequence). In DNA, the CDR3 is TGTGCCAGTAGTAGCACTAGGGGTCGAGAGACCCAGTACTTC. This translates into CASSSTRGRETQYF.

As DNA, the CDR3 is TGTGCCAGCAGCGGGGTGTCGGAGACCCAGTACTTC. Amino acids: CASSGVSETQYF. J is TRBJ2-5 and V is TRBV28; tentatively, D is TRBD2 (5 bases). The CDR3 extends over 12 amino acids. V was pared by 6 bases and J by 5 bases, with 10 bases between. Germline assignment: CDR1 MDHEN and CDR2 SYDVKM.

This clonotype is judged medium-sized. The CDR3 region has the DNA TGTGCCAGCTCACCAAACAGGGGGCAGTACAATGAGCAGTTCTTC. It translates to CASSPNRGQYNEQFF. The V and J genes are TRBV18 and TRBJ2-1, with 9 bases matching TRBD1. The CDR3 length is 15 residues. The germline gives CDR1 KGHSH, CDR2 LQKENI. Losses at the gene ends were 2 bases for V and 4 bases for J; bases not matched to a gene: 3.

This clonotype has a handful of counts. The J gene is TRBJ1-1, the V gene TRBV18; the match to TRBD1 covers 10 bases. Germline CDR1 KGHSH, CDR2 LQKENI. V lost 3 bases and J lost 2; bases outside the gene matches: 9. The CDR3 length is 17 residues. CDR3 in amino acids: CASSPYPGQGTNTEAFF. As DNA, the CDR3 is TGTGCCAGCTCACCCTATCCGGGACAGGGGACAAACACTGAAGCTTTCTTT. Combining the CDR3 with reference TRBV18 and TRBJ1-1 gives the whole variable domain NAGVMQNPRHLVRRRGQEARLRCSPMKGHSHVYWYRQLPEEGLKFMVYLQKENIIDESGMPKERFSAEFPKEGPSILRIQQVVRGDSAAYFCASSPYPGQGTNTEAFFGQGTRLTVV.

The CDR3 DNA reads TGTGCCAGCAGCTTGGGCGGGGGATTATACGAGCAGTACGTC. Translated, it gives CASSLGGGLYEQYV. The V gene is TRBV7-2, the J gene TRBJ2-7; the match to TRBD2 covers 7 bases. CDR1 SGHTA and CDR2 FQGNSA come from the germline V gene. After removal of 3 bases from V and 4 bases from J, the junction contained 6 bases not matched to a gene. The CDR3 has 14 amino acids.

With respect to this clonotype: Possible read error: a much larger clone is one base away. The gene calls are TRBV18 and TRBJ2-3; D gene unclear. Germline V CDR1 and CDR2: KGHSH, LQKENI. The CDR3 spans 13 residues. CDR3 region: CASSPRGADTQCF. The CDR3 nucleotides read TGTGCCAGCTCACCGCGAGGCGCAGATACGCAGTGTTTT.

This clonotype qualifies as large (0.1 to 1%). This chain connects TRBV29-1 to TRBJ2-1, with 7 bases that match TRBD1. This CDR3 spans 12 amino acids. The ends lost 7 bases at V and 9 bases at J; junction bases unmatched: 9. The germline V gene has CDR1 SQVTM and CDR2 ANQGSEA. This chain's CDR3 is CSALTGSREQFF. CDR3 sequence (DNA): TGCAGCGCCTTGACAGGGTCGCGTGAGCAGTTCTTC.